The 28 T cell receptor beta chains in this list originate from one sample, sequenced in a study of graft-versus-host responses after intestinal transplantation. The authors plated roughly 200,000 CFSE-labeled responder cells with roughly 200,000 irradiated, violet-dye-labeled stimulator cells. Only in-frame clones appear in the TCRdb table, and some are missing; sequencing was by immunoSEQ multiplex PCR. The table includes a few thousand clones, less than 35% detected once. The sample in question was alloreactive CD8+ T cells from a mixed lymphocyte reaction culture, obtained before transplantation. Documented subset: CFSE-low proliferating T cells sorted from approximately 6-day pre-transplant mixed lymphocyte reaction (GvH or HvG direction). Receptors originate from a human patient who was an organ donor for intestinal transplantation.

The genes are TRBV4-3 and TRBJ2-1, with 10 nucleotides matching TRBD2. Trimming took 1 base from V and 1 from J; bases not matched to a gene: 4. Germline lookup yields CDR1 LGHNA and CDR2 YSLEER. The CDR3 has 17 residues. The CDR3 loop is CASSQARGLASYNEQFF. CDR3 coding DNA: TGCGCCAGCAGCCAAGCTAGGGGACTAGCGTCCTACAATGAGCAGTTCTTC.

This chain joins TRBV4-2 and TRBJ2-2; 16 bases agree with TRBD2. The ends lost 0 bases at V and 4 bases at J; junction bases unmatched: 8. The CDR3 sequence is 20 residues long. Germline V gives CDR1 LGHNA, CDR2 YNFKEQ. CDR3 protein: CASSQDRGLAGGPGTGELFF. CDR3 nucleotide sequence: TGTGCCAGCAGCCAAGACCGGGGACTAGCGGGGGGGCCGGGCACCGGGGAGCTGTTTTTT.

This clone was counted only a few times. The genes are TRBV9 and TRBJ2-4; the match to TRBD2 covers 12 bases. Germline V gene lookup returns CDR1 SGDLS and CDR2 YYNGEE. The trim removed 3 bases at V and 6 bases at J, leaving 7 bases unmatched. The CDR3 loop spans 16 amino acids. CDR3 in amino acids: CASSAPLTSGGNIQYF. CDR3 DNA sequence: TGTGCCAGCAGCGCACCTTTGACTAGCGGGGGAAACATTCAGTACTTC.

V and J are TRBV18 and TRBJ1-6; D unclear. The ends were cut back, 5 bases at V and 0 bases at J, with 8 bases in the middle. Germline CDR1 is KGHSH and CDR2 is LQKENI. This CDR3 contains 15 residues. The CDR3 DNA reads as TGTGCCAGCTCAGGTCCGGTCTCCTATAATTCACCCCTCCACTTT. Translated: CASSGPVSYNSPLHF.

This chain's CDR3 is CASSKGGLVHNEQFF. Written as DNA, the CDR3 is TGTGCCAGCAGCAAGGGAGGCCTAGTCCACAATGAGCAGTTCTTC. The chain couples TRBV7-6 to TRBJ2-1; TRBD2 might be the D (6 bases). Germline lookup yields CDR1 SGHVS and CDR2 FNYEAQ. This CDR3 is 15 amino acids long. Trimming took 5 bases from V and 5 from J, leaving 16 bases between them. Filled out from reference TRBV7-6 and TRBJ2-1, the complete variable domain reads GAGVSQSPRYKVTKRGQDVALRCDPISGHVSLYWYRQALGQGPEFLTYFNYEAQQDKSGLPNDRFSAERPEGSISTLTIQRTEQRDSAMYRCASSKGGLVHNEQFFGPGTRLTVL.

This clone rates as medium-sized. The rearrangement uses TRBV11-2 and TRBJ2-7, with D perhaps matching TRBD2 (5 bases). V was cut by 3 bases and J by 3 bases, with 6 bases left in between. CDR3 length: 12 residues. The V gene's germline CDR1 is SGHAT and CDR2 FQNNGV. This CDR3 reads CASSFGVYEQYF. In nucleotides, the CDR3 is TGTGCCAGCAGCTTCGGGGTCTACGAGCAGTACTTC. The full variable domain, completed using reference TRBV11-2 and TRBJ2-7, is EAGVAQSPRYKIIEKRQSVAFWCNPISGHATLYWYQQILGQGPKLLIQFQNNGVVDDSQLPKDRFSAERLKGVDSTLKIQPAKLEDSAVYLCASSFGVYEQYFGPGTRLTVT.

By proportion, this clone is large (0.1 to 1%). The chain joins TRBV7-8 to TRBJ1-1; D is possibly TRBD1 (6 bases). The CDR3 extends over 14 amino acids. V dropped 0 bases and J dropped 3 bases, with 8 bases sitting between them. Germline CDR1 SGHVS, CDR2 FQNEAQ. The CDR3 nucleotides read TGTGCCAGCAGCTTAGCGCCAGGGGACACTGAAGCTTTCTTT. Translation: CASSLAPGDTEAFF.

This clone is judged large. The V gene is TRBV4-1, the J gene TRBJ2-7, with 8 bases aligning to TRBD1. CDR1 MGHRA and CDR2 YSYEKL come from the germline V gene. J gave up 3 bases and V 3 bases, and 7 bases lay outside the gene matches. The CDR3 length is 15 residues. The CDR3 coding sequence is TGCGCCAGCAGCCATCGACAGGGGTCTATCTACGAGCAGTACTTC. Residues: CASSHRQGSIYEQYF.

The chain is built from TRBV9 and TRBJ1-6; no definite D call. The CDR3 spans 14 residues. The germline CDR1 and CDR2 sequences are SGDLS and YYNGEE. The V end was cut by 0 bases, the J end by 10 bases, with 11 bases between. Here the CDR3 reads CASSVGAPKSPLHF. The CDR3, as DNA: TGTGCCAGCAGCGTAGGGGCCCCGAAATCACCCCTCCACTTT.

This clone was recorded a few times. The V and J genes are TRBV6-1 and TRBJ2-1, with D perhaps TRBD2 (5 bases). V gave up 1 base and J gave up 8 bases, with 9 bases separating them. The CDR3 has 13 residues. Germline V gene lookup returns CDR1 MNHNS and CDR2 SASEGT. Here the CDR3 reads CASSEGLAHEQFF. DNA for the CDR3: TGTGCCAGCAGTGAAGGGCTAGCCCATGAGCAGTTCTTC.

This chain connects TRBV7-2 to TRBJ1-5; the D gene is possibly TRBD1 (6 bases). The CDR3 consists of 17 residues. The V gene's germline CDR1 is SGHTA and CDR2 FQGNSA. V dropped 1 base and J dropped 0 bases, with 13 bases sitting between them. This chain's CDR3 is CASSLVGGADSNQPQHF. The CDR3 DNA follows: TGTGCCAGCAGCTTAGTGGGGGGGGCTGATAGCAATCAGCCCCAGCATTTT.

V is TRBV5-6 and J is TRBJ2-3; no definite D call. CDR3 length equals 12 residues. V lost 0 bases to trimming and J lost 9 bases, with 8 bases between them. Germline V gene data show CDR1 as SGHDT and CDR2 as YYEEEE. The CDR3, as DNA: TGTGCCAGCAGCTTGGGTACTCCGACGCAGTATTTT. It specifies CASSLGTPTQYF.

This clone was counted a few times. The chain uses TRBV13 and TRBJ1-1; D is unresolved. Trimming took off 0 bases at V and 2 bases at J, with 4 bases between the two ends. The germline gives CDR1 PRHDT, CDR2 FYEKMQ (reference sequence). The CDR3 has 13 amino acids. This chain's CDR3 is CASSLGLNTEAFF. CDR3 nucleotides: TGTGCCAGCAGCTTAGGCCTTAACACTGAAGCTTTCTTT.

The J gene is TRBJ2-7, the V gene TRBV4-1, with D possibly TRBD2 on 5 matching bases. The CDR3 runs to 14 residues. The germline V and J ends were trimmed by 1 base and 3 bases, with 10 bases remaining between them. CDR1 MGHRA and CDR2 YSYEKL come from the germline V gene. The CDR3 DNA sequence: TGCGCCAGCAGCCAAGGGGGTGGAGGCTACGAGCAGTACTTC. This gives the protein CASSQGGGGYEQYF.

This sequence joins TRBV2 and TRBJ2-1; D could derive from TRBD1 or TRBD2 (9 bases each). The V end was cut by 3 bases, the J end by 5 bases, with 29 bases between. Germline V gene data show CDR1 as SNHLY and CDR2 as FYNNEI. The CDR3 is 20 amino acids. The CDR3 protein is CASSETFGQGFVAGDNEQFF. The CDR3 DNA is TGTGCCAGCAGTGAGACCTTTGGACAGGGGTTCGTAGCGGGAGACAATGAGCAGTTCTTC.

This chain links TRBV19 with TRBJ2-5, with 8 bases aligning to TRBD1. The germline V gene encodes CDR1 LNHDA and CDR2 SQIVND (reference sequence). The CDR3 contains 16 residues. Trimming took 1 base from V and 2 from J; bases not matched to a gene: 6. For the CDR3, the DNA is TGTGCCAGTAGTATAGTAGGCAGGGGGCCTCAAGAGACCCAGTACTTC. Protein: CASSIVGRGPQETQYF.

The CDR3 reads CASSSSLRTAGNTIYF. DNA of the CDR3: TGTGCCAGCAGCTCTTCTTTACGGACAGCTGGAAACACCATATATTTT. This chain uses TRBV7-9 with TRBJ1-3, with D perhaps matching TRBD1 (6 bases). Trimming shortened V by 4 bases and J by 2 bases, and 15 bases separated the two germline ends. The CDR3 length is 16 residues. CDR1 is SEHNR, CDR2 FQNEAQ, per germline (reference sequence).

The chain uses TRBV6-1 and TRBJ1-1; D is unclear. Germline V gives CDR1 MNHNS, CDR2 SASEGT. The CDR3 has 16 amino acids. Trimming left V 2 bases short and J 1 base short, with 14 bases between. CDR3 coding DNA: TGTGCCAGCAGTGAAAACCCAATGACAAGGAACACTGAAGCTTTCTTT. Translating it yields CASSENPMTRNTEAFF.

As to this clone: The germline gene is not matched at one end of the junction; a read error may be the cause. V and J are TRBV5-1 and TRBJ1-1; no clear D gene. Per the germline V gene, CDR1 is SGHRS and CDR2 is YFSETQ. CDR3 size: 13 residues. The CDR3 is CASSVTGNTEAFF. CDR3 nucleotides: TGTGCCAGCAGCGTCACGGGGAACACTGAAGCTTTCTTT.

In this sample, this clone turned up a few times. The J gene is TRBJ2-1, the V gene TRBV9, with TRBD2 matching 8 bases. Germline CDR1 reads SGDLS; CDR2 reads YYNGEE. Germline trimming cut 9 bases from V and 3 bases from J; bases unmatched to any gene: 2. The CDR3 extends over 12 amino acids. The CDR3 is CATGGDYNEQFF. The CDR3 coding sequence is TGTGCCACCGGGGGGGACTACAATGAGCAGTTCTTC.

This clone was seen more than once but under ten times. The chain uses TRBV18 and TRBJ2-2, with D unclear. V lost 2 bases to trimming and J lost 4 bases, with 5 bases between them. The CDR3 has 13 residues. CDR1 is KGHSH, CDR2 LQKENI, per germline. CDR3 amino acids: CASSPTGTGELFF. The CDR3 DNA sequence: TGTGCCAGCTCACCAACGGGCACCGGGGAGCTGTTTTTT. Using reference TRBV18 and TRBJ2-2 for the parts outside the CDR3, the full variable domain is NAGVMQNPRHLVRRRGQEARLRCSPMKGHSHVYWYRQLPEEGLKFMVYLQKENIIDESGMPKERFSAEFPKEGPSILRIQQVVRGDSAAYFCASSPTGTGELFFGEGSRLTVL.

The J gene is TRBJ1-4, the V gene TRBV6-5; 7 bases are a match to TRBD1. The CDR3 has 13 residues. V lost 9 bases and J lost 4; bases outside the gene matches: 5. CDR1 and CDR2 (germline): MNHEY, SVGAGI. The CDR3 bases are TGTGCCAGGAGGGGGCTGATTAATGAAAAACTGTTTTTT. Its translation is CARRGLINEKLFF.

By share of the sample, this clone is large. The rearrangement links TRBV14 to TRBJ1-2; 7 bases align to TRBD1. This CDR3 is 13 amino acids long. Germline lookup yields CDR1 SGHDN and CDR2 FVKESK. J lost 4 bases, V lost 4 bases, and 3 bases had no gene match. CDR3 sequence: CASSPGQSYGYTF. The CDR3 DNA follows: TGTGCCAGCAGCCCGGGACAGTCCTATGGCTACACCTTC.

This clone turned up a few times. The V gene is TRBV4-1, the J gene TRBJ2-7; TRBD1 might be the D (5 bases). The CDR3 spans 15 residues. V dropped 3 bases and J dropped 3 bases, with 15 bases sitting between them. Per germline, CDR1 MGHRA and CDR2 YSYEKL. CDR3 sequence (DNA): TGCGCCAGCAGCCAGGATCCGACAGTTGGCTACGAGCAGTACTTC. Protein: CASSQDPTVGYEQYF.

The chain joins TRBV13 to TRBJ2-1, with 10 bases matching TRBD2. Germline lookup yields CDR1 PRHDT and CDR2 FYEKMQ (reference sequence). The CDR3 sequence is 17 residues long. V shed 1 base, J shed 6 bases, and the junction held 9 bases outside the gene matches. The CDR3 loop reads CASSLAQRGGLFNEQFF. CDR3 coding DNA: TGTGCCAGCAGCTTAGCCCAGCGGGGGGGCCTATTCAATGAGCAGTTCTTC.

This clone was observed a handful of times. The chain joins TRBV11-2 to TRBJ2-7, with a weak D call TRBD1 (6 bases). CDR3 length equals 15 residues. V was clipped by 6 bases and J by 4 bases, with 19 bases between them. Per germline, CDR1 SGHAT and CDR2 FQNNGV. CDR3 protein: CASSTSPSRGYEQYF. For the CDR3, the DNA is TGTGCCAGCAGTACCAGTCCTTCAAGGGGGTACGAGCAGTACTTC.

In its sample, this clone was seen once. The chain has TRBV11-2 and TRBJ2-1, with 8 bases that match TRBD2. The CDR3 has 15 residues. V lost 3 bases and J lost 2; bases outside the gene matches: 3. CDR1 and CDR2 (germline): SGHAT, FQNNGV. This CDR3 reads CASSLRGATYNEQFF. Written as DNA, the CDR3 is TGTGCCAGCAGCTTGCGGGGGGCCACCTACAATGAGCAGTTCTTC.

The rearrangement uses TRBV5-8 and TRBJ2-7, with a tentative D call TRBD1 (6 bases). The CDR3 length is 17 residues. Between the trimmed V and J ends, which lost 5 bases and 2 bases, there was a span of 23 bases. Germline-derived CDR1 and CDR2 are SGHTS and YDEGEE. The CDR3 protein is CASRSRTAKLPTYEQYF. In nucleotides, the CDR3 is TGTGCCAGCAGATCTAGGACAGCAAAGTTACCTACCTACGAGCAGTACTTC.